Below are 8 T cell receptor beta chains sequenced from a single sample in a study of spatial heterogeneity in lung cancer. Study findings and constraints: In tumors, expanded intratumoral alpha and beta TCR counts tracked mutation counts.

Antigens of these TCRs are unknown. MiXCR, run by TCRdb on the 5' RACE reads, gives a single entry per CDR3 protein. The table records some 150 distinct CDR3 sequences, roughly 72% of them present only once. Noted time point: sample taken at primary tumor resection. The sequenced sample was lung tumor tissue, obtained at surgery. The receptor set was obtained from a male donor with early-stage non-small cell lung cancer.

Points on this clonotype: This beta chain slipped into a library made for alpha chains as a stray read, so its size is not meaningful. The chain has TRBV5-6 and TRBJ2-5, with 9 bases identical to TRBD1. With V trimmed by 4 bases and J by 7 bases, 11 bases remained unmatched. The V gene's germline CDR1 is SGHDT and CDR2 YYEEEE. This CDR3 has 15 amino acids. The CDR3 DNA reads TGTGCCAGCAGCCCGGGGACAGGGCCCGCACGGACCCAGTACTTC. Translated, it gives CASSPGTGPARTQYF.

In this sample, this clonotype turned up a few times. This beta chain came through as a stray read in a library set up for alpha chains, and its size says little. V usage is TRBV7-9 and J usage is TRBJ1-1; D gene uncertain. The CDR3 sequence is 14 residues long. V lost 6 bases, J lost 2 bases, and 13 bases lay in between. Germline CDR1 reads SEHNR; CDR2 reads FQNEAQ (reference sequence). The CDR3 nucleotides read TGTGCCAGCAGAGGAAGAAGAACTAACACTGAAGCTTTCTTT. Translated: CASRGRRTNTEAFF. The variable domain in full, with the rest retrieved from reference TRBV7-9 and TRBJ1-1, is DTGVSQNPRHKITKRGQNVTFRCDPISEHNRLYWYRQTLGQGPEFLTYFQNEAQLEKSRLLSDRFSAERPKGSFSTLEIQRTEQGDSAMYLCASRGRRTNTEAFFGQGTRLTVV.

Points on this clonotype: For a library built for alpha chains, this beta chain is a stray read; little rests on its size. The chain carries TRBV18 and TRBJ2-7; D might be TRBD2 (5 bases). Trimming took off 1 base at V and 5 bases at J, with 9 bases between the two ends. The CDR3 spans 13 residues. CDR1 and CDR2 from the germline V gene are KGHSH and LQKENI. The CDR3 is CASSPRTGNEQYF. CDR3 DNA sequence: TGTGCCAGCTCACCACGGACCGGGAACGAGCAGTACTTC. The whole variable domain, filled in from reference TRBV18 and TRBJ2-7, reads NAGVMQNPRHLVRRRGQEARLRCSPMKGHSHVYWYRQLPEEGLKFMVYLQKENIIDESGMPKERFSAEFPKEGPSILRIQQVVRGDSAAYFCASSPRTGNEQYFGPGTRLTVT.

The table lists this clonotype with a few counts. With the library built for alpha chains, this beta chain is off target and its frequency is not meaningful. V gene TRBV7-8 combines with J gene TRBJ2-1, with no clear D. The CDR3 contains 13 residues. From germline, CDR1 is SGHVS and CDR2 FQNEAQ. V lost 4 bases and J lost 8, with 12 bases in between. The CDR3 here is CASSYSTTHEQFF. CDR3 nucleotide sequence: TGTGCCAGCAGCTACTCGACAACCCATGAGCAGTTCTTC.

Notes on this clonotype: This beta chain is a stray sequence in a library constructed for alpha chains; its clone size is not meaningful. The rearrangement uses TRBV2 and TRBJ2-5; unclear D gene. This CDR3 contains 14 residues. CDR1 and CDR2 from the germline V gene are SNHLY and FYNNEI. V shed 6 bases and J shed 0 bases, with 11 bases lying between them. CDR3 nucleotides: TGTGCCAGCAGAGATAACAGAGACCAAGAGACCCAGTACTTC. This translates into CASRDNRDQETQYF.

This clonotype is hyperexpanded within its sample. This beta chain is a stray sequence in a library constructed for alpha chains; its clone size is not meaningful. CDR3 nucleotides: TGTGCCAGCAGTGAAAGGGGCGGGGCCCCCGGGGAGCTGTTTTTT. Its protein is CASSERGGAPGELFF. The chain links TRBV6-1 to TRBJ2-2; the D gene is possibly TRBD2 (6 bases). Germline V gene data show CDR1 as MNHNS and CDR2 as SASEGT. Trimming left V 2 bases short and J 6 bases short, with 13 bases between. The CDR3 extends over 15 amino acids.

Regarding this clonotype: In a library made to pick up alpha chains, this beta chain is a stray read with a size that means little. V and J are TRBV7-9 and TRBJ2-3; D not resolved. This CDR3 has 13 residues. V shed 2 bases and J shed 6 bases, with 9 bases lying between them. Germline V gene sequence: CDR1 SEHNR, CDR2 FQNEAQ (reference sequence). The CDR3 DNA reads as TGTGCCAGCAGCTTACACCAGGTGGATACGCAGTATTTT. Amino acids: CASSLHQVDTQYF.

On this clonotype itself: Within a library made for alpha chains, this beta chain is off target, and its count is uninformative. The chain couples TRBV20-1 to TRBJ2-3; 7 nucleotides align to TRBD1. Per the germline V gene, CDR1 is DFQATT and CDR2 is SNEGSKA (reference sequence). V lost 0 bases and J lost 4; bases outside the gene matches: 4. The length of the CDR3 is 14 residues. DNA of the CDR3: TGCAGTGCTAGAGATCTGACAGGGCCAGATACGCAGTATTTT. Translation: CSARDLTGPDTQYF.